This T cell receptor beta chain derives from a study of T cells in Graves' hyperthyroidism and ophthalmopathy. Amplification yielded TCR beta CDR3 regions, with RNA transcripts as the source. During a first-round RT-PCR of the TCR CDR3, the HTBI primer set was used. MiXCR, applied by TCRdb to the multiplex PCR reads, yields one record per CDR3 protein. The sample consists of about 460,000 distinct CDR3 sequences, less than 25% of them appearing once. About this clonotype: The antigen remains undetermined.

General study findings and limits: Clonotypes that were expanded in thyroid above 0.001 mostly appeared in blood too. The model made its ophthalmopathy prediction, and onset followed a median 6.5 months later.

This CDR3 comprises 13 residues. The trim removed 5 bases at V and 4 bases at J, leaving 2 bases unmatched. CDR1 SGHTA and CDR2 FQGNSA come from the germline V gene. In making diagnoses, clinical symptoms, serum thyroxine and TRAb, thyroid ultrasound and orbital computed tomography were all used. Out of about 10 ml of fresh peripheral blood came the PBMCs. This receptor was taken from an older woman with Graves' ophthalmopathy. This chain connects TRBV7-2 to TRBJ2-3; TRBD2 matches at 8 bases. Sequencing was carried out using blood. The DNA of the CDR3 is TGTGCCAGCAGCGCCGGGAGGGCAGATACGCAGTATTTT. Its translation: CASSAGRADTQYF.